This passage covers 28 T cell receptor beta chains from one sample sequenced in a study of OX40 agonist ivuxolimab in advanced cancers. Repertoires were generated with immunoSEQ multiplex PCR, while TCRdb's copy carries only in-frame clones and drops some. The sample lists tens of thousands of clones, about 88% occurring once. The specimen comprised CD4+ or CD8+ T cells sorted from blood, sampled in a trial of the OX40 agonist ivuxolimab. The source is an adult with an advanced solid tumor such as melanoma, head and neck, liver or kidney cancer.

This chain links TRBV9 with TRBJ1-4; the D gene is possibly TRBD1 (5 bases). The CDR3 consists of 13 residues. CDR1 is SGDLS, CDR2 YYNGEE, per germline. Deletions cut 4 bases from V and 5 bases from J, with 9 bases between. CDR3 sequence: CASSFRDNEKLFF. The CDR3 DNA follows: TGTGCCAGCAGCTTCCGGGACAATGAAAAACTGTTTTTT.

This clone was picked up one time. The V gene is TRBV7-2, the J gene TRBJ2-3; no clear D. This CDR3 contains 13 residues. Trimming took off 4 bases at V and 2 bases at J, with 7 bases between the two ends. The germline V gene encodes CDR1 SGHTA and CDR2 FQGNSA. The CDR3 DNA sequence: TGTGCCAGCAGCTGGCCATACACAGATACGCAGTATTTT. Encoded protein: CASSWPYTDTQYF.

V gene TRBV7-9 combines with J gene TRBJ1-2, with no clear D. This CDR3 comprises 17 residues. From germline, CDR1 is SEHNR and CDR2 FQNEAQ (reference sequence). With 7 bases removed from V and 2 bases from J, the gap between germline ends came to 23 bases. The CDR3 reads CASTNGAEEVLNYGYTF. CDR3 DNA sequence: TGTGCCAGCACTAATGGAGCGGAAGAAGTACTGAACTATGGCTACACCTTC.

The J gene is TRBJ1-2, the V gene TRBV19; 11 bases are shared with TRBD1. The V segment lost 7 bases and the J segment 3 bases; nucleotides outside the gene matches: 4. The CDR3 runs to 14 residues. Germline lookup yields CDR1 LNHDA and CDR2 SQIVND (reference sequence). For the CDR3, the DNA is TGTGCCAGTACCGGGGACAGGGGGGACTATGGCTACACCTTC. It is translated as CASTGDRGDYGYTF.

The chain has TRBV9 and TRBJ1-4; maybe TRBD1 (5 bases). The ends were cut back, 3 bases at V and 8 bases at J, with 14 bases in the middle. The CDR3 extends over 14 amino acids. Per the germline V gene, CDR1 is SGDLS and CDR2 is YYNGEE. In DNA form, the CDR3 reads TGTGCCAGCAGCGCCGGGCCGGGACCGGAAAAACTGTTTTTT. Its translation is CASSAGPGPEKLFF.

V and J are TRBV7-3 and TRBJ2-3; tentative D call: TRBD2 (7 bases). Trimming took 5 bases from V and 10 from J, leaving 16 bases between them. Germline loops: CDR1 SGHTA, CDR2 FQGTGA. The CDR3 runs 13 residues. The DNA for the CDR3 is TGTGCCAGCAGCGATAGTGGGGGGGCCGCGCAGTATTTT. Translating gives CASSDSGGAAQYF. Using reference TRBV7-3 and TRBJ2-3 for the parts outside the CDR3, the full variable domain is GAGVSQTPSNKVTEKGKYVELRCDPISGHTALYWYRQSLGQGPEFLIYFQGTGAADDSGLPNDRFFAVRPEGSVSTLKIQRTERGDSAVYLCASSDSGGAAQYFGPGTRLTVL.

V is TRBV7-3 and J is TRBJ1-2; TRBD1 matches 10 bases. V shed 0 bases, J shed 5 bases, and the junction held 3 bases outside the gene matches. The CDR3 extends over 15 amino acids. The V gene's germline CDR1 is SGHTA and CDR2 FQGTGA. This chain's CDR3 is CASSLTGTGVYGYTF. The CDR3 DNA is TGTGCCAGCAGCTTAACTGGGACAGGGGTATATGGCTACACCTTC.

This clone occurred a few times. The rearrangement links TRBV5-1 to TRBJ1-6; D gene unclear. The germline CDR1 and CDR2 sequences are SGHRS and YFSETQ. Trimming cost V 7 bases and J 0 bases, with 29 bases left between them. This CDR3 is 21 amino acids long. The CDR3 protein is CASGPGRGEFLPSSYNSPLHF. The CDR3 DNA is TGCGCCAGCGGACCTGGTCGTGGGGAGTTCCTGCCAAGCTCCTATAATTCACCCCTCCACTTT.

V is TRBV5-6 and J is TRBJ1-5; TRBD1 aligns across 8 bases. CDR1 is SGHDT, CDR2 YYEEEE, per germline. The CDR3 spans 15 residues. V lost 4 bases to trimming and J lost 3 bases; unmatched junction nucleotides: 6. The CDR3 DNA reads as TGTGCCAGCAGCCAACGGACAGGGTACAATCAGCCCCAGCATTTT. The encoded protein is CASSQRTGYNQPQHF. Together with reference TRBV5-6 and TRBJ1-5, the CDR3 gives the full variable domain: DAGVTQSPTHLIKTRGQQVTLRCSPKSGHDTVSWYQQALGQGPQFIFQYYEEEERQRGNFPDRFSGHQFPNYSSELNVNALLLGDSALYLCASSQRTGYNQPQHFGDGTRLSIL.

This chain connects TRBV7-9 to TRBJ1-1; D is undetermined. Germline loops: CDR1 SEHNR, CDR2 FQNEAQ (reference sequence). CDR3 length: 15 amino acids. The V end lost 1 base, the J end lost 1 base, and 10 bases lay between the germline ends. The CDR3 DNA follows: TGTGCCAGCAGCTTAGTACGGGGAAAGAACACTGAAGCTTTCTTT. It yields the protein CASSLVRGKNTEAFF.

The chain is built from TRBV5-4 and TRBJ1-1; no clear D gene. The CDR3 runs to 13 residues. The V gene's germline CDR1 is SGHNT and CDR2 YYREEE (reference sequence). With 3 bases removed from V and 1 base from J, the gap between germline ends came to 7 bases. The CDR3 region has the DNA TGTGCCAGCAGCTCGTACTCGAACACTGAAGCTTTCTTT. Amino acids: CASSSYSNTEAFF.

By frequency in the sample, this clone is medium-sized (0.01 to 0.1%). V is TRBV7-8 and J is TRBJ2-2, with D possibly TRBD2 on 6 matching bases. The CDR3 spans 15 residues. CDR1 and CDR2 (germline): SGHVS, FQNEAQ. V lost 8 bases, J lost 4 bases, and 17 bases lay in between. Here the CDR3 reads CASVSGTPTTGELFF. The CDR3, as DNA: TGTGCCAGCGTCTCCGGGACTCCCACCACCGGGGAGCTGTTTTTT.

The J gene is TRBJ2-5, the V gene TRBV7-2; the D is unclear. V was trimmed by 5 bases and J by 5 bases, leaving 9 bases between them. This CDR3 spans 12 amino acids. CDR1 and CDR2 (germline): SGHTA, FQGNSA. CDR3 DNA: TGTGCCAGCAGCCTAGGTTGGGAGACCCAGTACTTC. Protein product: CASSLGWETQYF. Together with reference TRBV7-2 and TRBJ2-5, the CDR3 gives the full variable domain: GAGVSQSPSNKVTEKGKDVELRCDPISGHTALYWYRQSLGQGLEFLIYFQGNSAPDKSGLPSDRFSAERTGGSVSTLTIQRTQQEDSAVYLCASSLGWETQYFGPGTRLLVL.

The CDR3 nucleotides are TGTGCCAGCAGCCTACAGACAGGGACCTGGGCGGCCCTCCACTTT. It specifies CASSLQTGTWAALHF. The V gene is TRBV7-2, the J gene TRBJ1-6, with 7 bases fitting TRBD1. Germline V CDR1 and CDR2: SGHTA, FQGNSA. Trimming removed 5 bases from V and 14 bases from J; junction bases left unmatched: 15. The CDR3 covers 15 residues.

CDR3 nucleotide sequence: TGTGCCAGCAGCTTATCCGGCGGGCCAGTAACAGATACGCAGTATTTT. Translation gives CASSLSGGPVTDTQYF. The chain recombines TRBV7-8 with TRBJ2-3, with a tentative D call TRBD2 (5 bases). V was cut by 2 bases and J by 3 bases, with 15 bases left in between. Germline CDR1 SGHVS, CDR2 FQNEAQ. This CDR3 comprises 16 residues.

The rearrangement joins TRBV4-2 to TRBJ2-3; D is perhaps TRBD2 (5 bases). The CDR3 sequence is 16 residues long. The germline CDR1 and CDR2 sequences are LGHNA and YNFKEQ. V was pared by 3 bases and J by 1 base, with 14 bases between. The CDR3 is CASSHASGLGTDTQYF. CDR3 nucleotide sequence: TGTGCCAGCAGCCACGCAAGCGGTTTGGGCACAGATACGCAGTATTTT.

The chain recombines TRBV2 with TRBJ1-5; no clear D gene. Between the trimmed V and J ends, which lost 8 bases and 4 bases, there was a span of 12 bases. CDR1 SNHLY and CDR2 FYNNEI come from the germline V gene. There are 13 residues in the CDR3. Here the CDR3 reads CASHAYGNQPQHF. The CDR3 DNA reads as TGTGCCAGCCATGCTTACGGGAATCAGCCCCAGCATTTT.

The rearrangement links TRBV6-1 to TRBJ1-3; D is uncertain. CDR3 size: 15 residues. Trimming took off 3 bases at V and 0 bases at J, with 9 bases between the two ends. Germline lookup yields CDR1 MNHNS and CDR2 SASEGT. The CDR3 DNA sequence: TGTGCCAGCAGTGAGTCTCCTAGCTCTGGAAACACCATATATTTT. The encoded protein is CASSESPSSGNTIYF.

This chain uses TRBV6-6 with TRBJ1-5; D may be TRBD1 (5 bases). V dropped 4 bases and J dropped 2 bases, with 6 bases sitting between them. From germline, CDR1 is MNHNY and CDR2 SVGAGI (reference sequence). The CDR3 totals 13 residues. CDR3 in amino acids: CASSWGRNQPQHF. In nucleotides, the CDR3 is TGTGCCAGCAGTTGGGGCCGCAATCAGCCCCAGCATTTT.

CDR3 sequence (DNA): TGTGCCAGCAGCTTAAGGGGTGCAACGAACACCGGGGAGCTGTTTTTT. It yields the protein CASSLRGATNTGELFF. This rearrangement joins TRBV5-4 to TRBJ2-2; the D gene is possibly TRBD1 (5 bases). Germline assignment: CDR1 SGHNT and CDR2 YYREEE (reference sequence). This CDR3 is 16 amino acids long. V was cut by 2 bases and J by 0 bases, with 11 bases left in between. The variable domain in full, completed from reference TRBV5-4 and TRBJ2-2, reads ETGVTQSPTHLIKTRGQQVTLRCSSQSGHNTVSWYQQALGQGPQFIFQYYREEENGRGNFPPRFSGLQFPNYSSELNVNALELDDSALYLCASSLRGATNTGELFFGEGSRLTVL.

The rearrangement joins TRBV19 to TRBJ1-1, with a possible D match to TRBD1 (6 bases). Germline CDR1 is LNHDA and CDR2 is SQIVND (reference sequence). The CDR3 covers 14 residues. V shed 4 bases and J shed 0 bases, with 9 bases lying between them. CDR3 region: CASSKNRVNTEAFF. The CDR3 DNA reads as TGTGCCAGTAGTAAAAACAGGGTGAACACTGAAGCTTTCTTT.

The chain uses TRBV19 and TRBJ2-7, with 8 bases identical to TRBD1. The V segment lost 8 bases and the J segment 3 bases; nucleotides outside the gene matches: 12. The CDR3 totals 15 residues. The V gene's germline CDR1 is LNHDA and CDR2 SQIVND (reference sequence). Here the CDR3 DNA reads TGTGCCAGTCAAAAAGGGGACAGGTCCTTCTACGAGCAGTACTTC. Amino acids: CASQKGDRSFYEQYF.

This clone was observed once. The J gene is TRBJ1-2, the V gene TRBV5-6; no clear D gene. CDR1 and CDR2 from the germline V gene are SGHDT and YYEEEE. The length of the CDR3 is 14 residues. The V end was cut by 4 bases, the J end by 4 bases, with 14 bases between. DNA of the CDR3: TGTGCCAGCAGCCCAAACCAAGGGATCTATGGCTACACCTTC. Protein sequence: CASSPNQGIYGYTF.

This clone appeared once. The V gene is TRBV29-1, the J gene TRBJ1-2; tentative D call: TRBD1 (6 bases). This CDR3 region has 14 residues. V dropped 4 bases and J dropped 5 bases, with 17 bases sitting between them. Germline CDR1 reads SQVTM; CDR2 reads ANQGSEA. CDR3 region: CSVGETGFDYGYTF. The CDR3 coding sequence is TGCAGCGTTGGGGAGACAGGCTTCGATTATGGCTACACCTTC.

The V call is TRBV6-6, the J call TRBJ1-2; a weak D match, TRBD1 (5 bases). Deletions cut 0 bases from V and 4 bases from J, with 12 bases between. CDR3 length: 15 amino acids. Germline V gives CDR1 MNHNY, CDR2 SVGAGI (reference sequence). Written as DNA, the CDR3 is TGTGCCAGCAGTTACTCGGGGTCAGGGATCTATGGCTACACCTTC. Translating gives CASSYSGSGIYGYTF.

V usage is TRBV7-3 and J usage is TRBJ1-2; no definite D call. CDR3 length equals 14 residues. V was cut by 3 bases and J by 3 bases, with 11 bases left in between. Per the germline V gene, CDR1 is SGHTA and CDR2 is FQGTGA. CDR3 coding DNA: TGTGCCAGCAGCTTTCGAGGGCGCGACTATGGCTACACCTTC. Translating it yields CASSFRGRDYGYTF. The full variable domain, with the rest looked up from reference TRBV7-3 and TRBJ1-2, is GAGVSQTPSNKVTEKGKYVELRCDPISGHTALYWYRQSLGQGPEFLIYFQGTGAADDSGLPNDRFFAVRPEGSVSTLKIQRTERGDSAVYLCASSFRGRDYGYTFGSGTRLTVV.

This sequence joins TRBV5-1 and TRBJ2-2; TRBD2 matches 9 bases. Germline V gene sequence: CDR1 SGHRS, CDR2 YFSETQ. The CDR3 consists of 16 residues. J gave up 3 bases and V 2 bases, and 5 bases lay outside the gene matches. The CDR3 protein is CASSFLVAGDTGELFF. In DNA, the CDR3 is TGCGCCAGCAGCTTTCTGGTAGCGGGGGACACCGGGGAGCTGTTTTTT.

The chain links TRBV5-6 to TRBJ1-1, with 9 nucleotides matching TRBD1. With 4 bases clipped from V and 7 bases from J, the junction kept 11 bases outside the gene matches. Per germline, CDR1 SGHDT and CDR2 YYEEEE. The CDR3 covers 15 residues. The chain's CDR3 is CASSPPDRGQGEAFF. The CDR3 region has the DNA TGTGCCAGCAGCCCACCAGACAGGGGACAGGGTGAAGCTTTCTTT.